This T cell receptor beta chain was captured by sequencing in a study of CD8 T cells in ankylosing spondylitis listed by TCRdb under 2017. For the wider study: T cell receptor beta repertoires were profiled in healthy donors and ankylosing spondylitis patients so that disease-linked TCR variants could be found. In total, the full study cohort was made up of 95 to 110 healthy donors and approximately 24 ankylosing spondylitis patients. Peripheral blood samples were taken, and synovial fluid was additionally collected from ankylosing spondylitis patients.

The junction shows trimming of 6 bases on V and 7 bases on J, and the gene matches do not reach 13 bases of it. The CDR3 runs 14 residues from the cysteine to the phenylalanine. The retained sequence is limited to the CDR3, 42 bases, with the frame set at the first base. Sequences DFQATT (CDR1) and SNEGSKA (CDR2) are obtained from the germline V gene (reference sequence). This sample was sequenced with an Illumina HiSeq 2500. Quantitative 5'-RACE with molecular barcodes was used to prepare TCR beta libraries. The source study handled its data this way. To identify disease-linked TCR variants, a new computational method was used, one built on a probabilistic model of VDJ rearrangement. TCRdb reanalyzed the raw reads on its own, using fastp at Q25 for trimming and MiXCR for clone calling, and kept in-frame beta chains. Rows are unified per CDR3 protein, each entry keeping the most common DNA and genes. TCRdb, rather than the study authors, made the V and J calls. The sample table records about 250,000 distinct CDR3 sequences; 32% of these occur just once. The ten largest account for approximately 4.6% of the sample.

The investigation overall reported the following: Some motif variants had previously been reported in the synovial fluid and blood of reactive arthritis patients, which suggests shared mechanisms of disease initiation. The disease-linked clones were reported as significantly enriched in matched synovial fluid samples from ankylosing spondylitis patients. Blood from ankylosing spondylitis patients appeared to be characterized by a TCR beta motif composed of several highly homologous amino acid variants. The disease-linked clones showed a CD8+ phenotype and occurred at relatively low frequencies in peripheral blood.

This clonotype was detected a few times. The antigen it binds to is not known. One base away there is no much larger clone; base qualities are not given. Source material: blood, either unsorted or a sorted T cell fraction (not recorded which). This chain joins TRBV20-1 to TRBJ2-3; TRBD1 matches 7 bases in the middle. The receptor was derived from a male donor with ankylosing spondylitis or in good health (not recorded which). The encoded CDR3 is CSALDGTAEYTQYF. Read as DNA, the sequence is TGCAGTGCCCTCGACGGGACAGCAGAATATACGCAGTATTTT.